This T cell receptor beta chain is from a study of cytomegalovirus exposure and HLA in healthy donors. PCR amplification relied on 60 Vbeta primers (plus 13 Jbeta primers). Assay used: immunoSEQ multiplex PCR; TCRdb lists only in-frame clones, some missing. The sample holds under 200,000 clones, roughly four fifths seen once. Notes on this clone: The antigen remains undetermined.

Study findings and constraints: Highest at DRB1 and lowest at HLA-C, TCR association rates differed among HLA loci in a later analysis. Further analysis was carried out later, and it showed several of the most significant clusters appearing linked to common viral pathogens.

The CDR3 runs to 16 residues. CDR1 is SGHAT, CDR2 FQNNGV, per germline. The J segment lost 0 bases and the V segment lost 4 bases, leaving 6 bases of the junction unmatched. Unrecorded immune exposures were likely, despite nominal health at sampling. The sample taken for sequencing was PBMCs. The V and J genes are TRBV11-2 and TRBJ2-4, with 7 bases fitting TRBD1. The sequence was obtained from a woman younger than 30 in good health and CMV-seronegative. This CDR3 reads CASSSGTVLAKNIQYF. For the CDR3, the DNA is TGTGCCAGCAGCTCGGGGACAGTGCTAGCCAAAAACATTCAGTACTTC.